The 28 T cell receptor beta chains given below trace back to one sample, sequenced in a study of cytomegalovirus exposure and HLA in healthy donors. Primers included in the PCR were 60 Vbeta and 13 Jbeta primers. Data came from immunoSEQ multiplex PCR; TCRdb stores just in-frame clones and leaves some out. The sample carries about 160,000 clones, 80% recorded once. Sequencing used PBMCs. These receptors were obtained from a young man in good health and CMV-seronegative.

This chain connects TRBV28 to TRBJ1-1; 7 positions agree with TRBD1. Germline loops: CDR1 MDHEN, CDR2 SYDVKM. This CDR3 has 14 residues. V was pared by 5 bases and J by 1 base, with 4 bases of the junction left unmatched. In DNA form, the CDR3 reads TGTGCCAGCAGTCTAGGGACAGAGAACACTGAAGCTTTCTTT. It codes for CASSLGTENTEAFF.

The chain employs TRBV30 and TRBJ1-2; no clear D. V dropped 1 base and J dropped 0 bases, with 15 bases sitting between them. The CDR3 contains 16 residues. Germline CDR1 is GTSNPN and CDR2 is SVGIG (reference sequence). CDR3 residues: CAWSGLDWEANYGYTF. In DNA, the CDR3 is TGTGCCTGGAGTGGTTTAGACTGGGAGGCTAACTATGGCTACACCTTC.

This chain links TRBV28 with TRBJ2-1; 7 nucleotides agree with TRBD2. The germline V gene encodes CDR1 MDHEN and CDR2 SYDVKM. The junction had 8 bases not matched to a gene; V was cut back by 2 bases and J by 1 base. The CDR3 spans 17 residues. The DNA for the CDR3 is TGTGCCAGCAGTTTACTAAGGTTCGGGGGGTCCTACAATGAGCAGTTCTTC. It codes for CASSLLRFGGSYNEQFF.

This sequence joins TRBV27 and TRBJ1-1; 9 bases match TRBD1. The CDR3 totals 14 residues. The junction had 9 bases not matched to a gene; V was cut back by 6 bases and J by 7 bases. CDR1 and CDR2 (germline): MNHEY, SMNVEV (reference sequence). The CDR3 coding sequence is TGTGCCAGCAGCCCCCCCGGGACAGGGCTTGAAGCTTTCTTT. This gives the protein CASSPPGTGLEAFF.

The V call is TRBV19, the J call TRBJ1-5; tentatively, D is TRBD1 (6 bases). V lost 5 bases and J lost 7, with 27 bases in between. Germline V lookup: CDR1 LNHDA, CDR2 SQIVND (reference sequence). The CDR3 loop spans 18 amino acids. CDR3 nucleotides: TGTGCCAGTAGTTTGGGGGCCGATAGACAGGTCCGCGGGCAGCCCCAGCATTTT. It encodes CASSLGADRQVRGQPQHF.

This chain links TRBV2 with TRBJ1-6; TRBD1 agrees at 7 bases. Germline V lookup: CDR1 SNHLY, CDR2 FYNNEI. V was pared by 5 bases and J by 8 bases, with 6 bases of the junction left unmatched. This CDR3 spans 14 amino acids. The CDR3 spells CASSPRDSHSPLHF. The CDR3 DNA follows: TGTGCCAGCAGTCCCCGGGACAGTCATTCACCCCTCCACTTT.

Only a few counts were recorded for this clone. The chain joins TRBV15 to TRBJ1-3; 9 bases map to TRBD1. V dropped 2 bases and J dropped 0; count of bases not matched to a gene: 8. The length of the CDR3 is 18 residues. The germline V gene encodes CDR1 LNHNV and CDR2 YYDKDF (reference sequence). CDR3 in amino acids: CATSRPGTGRNSGNTIYF. The CDR3 nucleotides are TGTGCCACCAGCAGACCCGGGACAGGGAGGAACTCTGGAAACACCATATATTTT. Using reference TRBV15 and TRBJ1-3 for the parts outside the CDR3, the full variable domain is DAMVIQNPRYQVTQFGKPVTLSCSQTLNHNVMYWYQQKSSQAPKLLFHYYDKDFNNEADTPDNFQSRRPNTSFCFLDIRSPGLGDTAMYLCATSRPGTGRNSGNTIYFGEGSWLTVV.

This clone was detected only once. The genes are TRBV7-3 and TRBJ2-7; 8 positions agree with TRBD2. V dropped 5 bases and J dropped 3; count of bases not matched to a gene: 9. The CDR3 runs 15 residues. CDR1 and CDR2 (germline): SGHTA, FQGTGA. The CDR3 coding sequence is TGTGCCAGCAGCCCCACTAGCGGACGGGACTACGAGCAGTACTTC. Protein product: CASSPTSGRDYEQYF.

The chain uses TRBV9 and TRBJ2-7, with TRBD1 identical over 8 bases. CDR1 and CDR2 (germline): SGDLS, YYNGEE. V gave up 3 bases and J gave up 0 bases; unmatched junction bases: 5. There are 15 residues in the CDR3. This CDR3 reads CASSAGTGGSYEQYF. The DNA for the CDR3 is TGTGCCAGCAGCGCCGGGACAGGTGGCTCCTACGAGCAGTACTTC.

The rearrangement uses TRBV12-2 and TRBJ2-5; the listed D gene, TRBD2, was not tested against the DNA. TRBV12-2 is shown as a pseudogene. The CDR3 covers 16 residues. The CDR3 DNA follows: TGTGCAAGTCGCTTAGTGAGAGGGCGGCGTCTCCAGACCCAGTACTTC. As protein: CASRLVRGRRLQTQYF.

The V gene is TRBV28, the J gene TRBJ1-1; D perhaps matches TRBD1 (5 bases). The CDR3 is made up of 14 amino acids. V lost 8 bases to trimming and J lost 1 base, with 14 bases between them. Looked up from germline, CDR1 is MDHEN and CDR2 is SYDVKM. The CDR3 nucleotides are TGTGCCAGCCCGGGGGGACCCGGGAACACTGAAGCTTTCTTT. Translation gives CASPGGPGNTEAFF. Together with reference TRBV28 and TRBJ1-1, the CDR3 gives the full variable domain: DVKVTQSSRYLVKRTGEKVFLECVQDMDHENMFWYRQDPGLGLRLIYFSYDVKMKEKGDIPEGYSVSREKKERFSLILESASTNQTSMYLCASPGGPGNTEAFFGQGTRLTVV.

V and J are TRBV9 and TRBJ2-1; 7 nucleotides agree with TRBD2. Per the germline V gene, CDR1 is SGDLS and CDR2 is YYNGEE. CDR3 size: 16 residues. The V segment lost 3 bases and the J segment 2 bases; nucleotides outside the gene matches: 8. CDR3 DNA sequence: TGTGCCAGCAGCGGGGGGGGGAATTGGGCCTACAATGAGCAGTTCTTC. It encodes CASSGGGNWAYNEQFF.

CDR3 in DNA: TGCAGCGTTGAGGCTAGCGGGGGGGGGTCCATGGAGACCCAGTACTTC. Protein: CSVEASGGGSMETQYF. V gene TRBV29-1 combines with J gene TRBJ2-5, with 12 bases fitting TRBD2. The CDR3 consists of 16 residues. Germline values: CDR1 SQVTM, CDR2 ANQGSEA. V shed 3 bases and J 5 bases; nucleotides not matched to a gene: 10.

This sequence joins TRBV18 and TRBJ1-2; 10 positions match TRBD1. This CDR3 has 14 residues. V shed 3 bases, J shed 3 bases, and the junction held 1 base outside the gene matches. Germline values: CDR1 KGHSH, CDR2 LQKENI. In nucleotides, the CDR3 is TGTGCCAGCTCACCCGGGACAGGGGACTATGGCTACACCTTC. It codes for CASSPGTGDYGYTF.

The chain recombines TRBV25-1 with TRBJ1-2; no reliable D call. CDR1 is MGHDK, CDR2 SYGVNS, per germline. CDR3 length: 15 residues. The ends were cut back, 1 base at V and 0 bases at J, with 9 bases in the middle. The CDR3 reads CASSESGGTNYGYTF. CDR3 sequence (DNA): TGTGCCAGCAGTGAATCGGGAGGAACTAACTATGGCTACACCTTC.

The chain links TRBV7-2 to TRBJ1-3; D ambiguous. Trimming left V 9 bases short and J 3 bases short, with 6 bases between. The CDR3 length is 11 residues. CDR1 and CDR2 from the germline V gene are SGHTA and FQGNSA. CDR3 nucleotide sequence: TGTGCCAGTCTCCTTGGAAACACCATATATTTT. As protein: CASLLGNTIYF.

The chain recombines TRBV19 with TRBJ1-5; 7 bases are a match to TRBD1. The CDR3 consists of 13 residues. V trimming: 5 bases; J trimming: 7 bases; junction bases outside the gene matches: 5. From germline, CDR1 is LNHDA and CDR2 SQIVND (reference sequence). CDR3: CASSGTATQPQHF. The CDR3 DNA sequence: TGTGCCAGTAGTGGGACAGCCACCCAGCCCCAGCATTTT.

This clone was recorded only once. The chain employs TRBV15 and TRBJ1-3; 7 nucleotides match TRBD1. This CDR3 is 18 amino acids long. V lost 1 base and J lost 0; bases outside the gene matches: 9. Germline-derived CDR1 and CDR2 are LNHNV and YYDKDF (reference sequence). DNA for the CDR3: TGTGCCACCAGCAGAGGCAGGGGGGCCCTCAACTCTGGAAACACCATATATTTT. It specifies CATSRGRGALNSGNTIYF.

This chain connects TRBV18 to TRBJ2-7; D not certain. V was shortened by 5 bases and J by 5 bases, with 16 bases between the two germline ends. This CDR3 contains 14 residues. Germline V gene lookup returns CDR1 KGHSH and CDR2 LQKENI. CDR3 DNA sequence: TGTGCCAGCTCATACGAGATCTTGGTGAACGAGCAGTACTTC. Encoded protein: CASSYEILVNEQYF.

CDR3 residues: CASSLGRDYGYTF. CDR3 sequence (DNA): TGCGCCAGCAGCTTGGGGAGAGACTATGGCTACACCTTC. This rearrangement joins TRBV5-1 to TRBJ1-2; D is ambiguous. Trimming shortened V by 0 bases and J by 3 bases, and 6 bases separated the two germline ends. The germline V gene has CDR1 SGHRS and CDR2 YFSETQ. The CDR3 consists of 13 residues.

This clone was observed a few times. This chain connects TRBV6-6 to TRBJ1-4; the D gene is possibly TRBD1 (5 bases). Germline V gives CDR1 MNHNY, CDR2 SVGAGI (reference sequence). Trimming stripped 2 bases from V and 7 bases from J, with 11 bases between. There are 14 residues in the CDR3. Here the CDR3 reads CASSYAGQTEKLFF. The CDR3 DNA sequence: TGTGCCAGCAGTTACGCGGGGCAGACTGAAAAACTGTTTTTT.

V is TRBV6-5 and J is TRBJ1-5; D is undetermined. V gave up 9 bases and J gave up 2 bases, with 14 bases separating them. This CDR3 contains 14 residues. From germline, CDR1 is MNHEY and CDR2 SVGAGI. CDR3 protein: CAREKVRCNQPQHF. The CDR3 DNA reads as TGTGCCAGGGAGAAGGTGAGGTGCAATCAGCCCCAGCATTTT.

A word on this clone: One junction end disagrees with the germline gene, perhaps due to a read error. CDR3 sequence (DNA): TGTTCCAGCAGCTACTTTGGGGGGACGTTGAGCGGCAATCAGCCCCAGCATTTT. It translates to CSSSYFGGTLSGNQPQHF. The chain links TRBV7-9 to TRBJ1-5, with D tentatively TRBD1 (5 bases). The CDR3 is 18 residues long. Germline CDR1 reads SEHNR; CDR2 reads FQNEAQ (reference sequence).

This clone occurred a few times. As DNA, the CDR3 is TGTGCCAGTAGTTCCAACAGGGGCTTTGAAGCTTTCTTT. Protein: CASSSNRGFEAFF. The V gene is TRBV19, the J gene TRBJ1-1, with 7 bases that match TRBD1. CDR3 size: 13 residues. The ends lost 5 bases at V and 7 bases at J; junction bases unmatched: 7. Germline V gene data show CDR1 as LNHDA and CDR2 as SQIVND (reference sequence).

The J gene is TRBJ1-1, the V gene TRBV29-1; D not certain. CDR3 size: 15 residues. Germline lookup yields CDR1 SQVTM and CDR2 ANQGSEA. The V gene lost 6 bases and the J gene lost 4 bases, with 21 bases spanning the gap. In DNA, the CDR3 is TGCAGCGTAGCCGCTCTTATCTGGGGAGTCACTGAAGCTTTCTTT. The encoded protein is CSVAALIWGVTEAFF.

The rearrangement links TRBV28 to TRBJ2-5; no clear D. Germline CDR1 reads MDHEN; CDR2 reads SYDVKM. This CDR3 has 13 residues. V was cut by 3 bases and J by 5 bases, with 10 bases left in between. CDR3 protein: CASSFGSRETQYF. DNA of the CDR3: TGTGCCAGCAGTTTTGGGTCGCGGGAGACCCAGTACTTC.

V and J are TRBV25-1 and TRBJ2-3; 10 bases fit TRBD2. The ends lost 11 bases at V and 4 bases at J; junction bases unmatched: 6. This CDR3 is 13 amino acids long. From germline, CDR1 is MGHDK and CDR2 SYGVNS. In DNA form, the CDR3 reads TGTGCCGGAAGGACTAGCGGTTCAGATACGCAGTATTTT. This translates into CAGRTSGSDTQYF.

V is TRBV27 and J is TRBJ2-1, with 9 bases aligning to TRBD2. The CDR3 is made up of 17 amino acids. Looked up from germline, CDR1 is MNHEY and CDR2 is SMNVEV (reference sequence). The ends lost 6 bases at V and 1 base at J; junction bases unmatched: 10. The CDR3 reads CASSRAGGTSSYNEQFF. In DNA, the CDR3 is TGTGCCAGCAGCAGAGCGGGAGGTACGAGTTCCTACAATGAGCAGTTCTTC.